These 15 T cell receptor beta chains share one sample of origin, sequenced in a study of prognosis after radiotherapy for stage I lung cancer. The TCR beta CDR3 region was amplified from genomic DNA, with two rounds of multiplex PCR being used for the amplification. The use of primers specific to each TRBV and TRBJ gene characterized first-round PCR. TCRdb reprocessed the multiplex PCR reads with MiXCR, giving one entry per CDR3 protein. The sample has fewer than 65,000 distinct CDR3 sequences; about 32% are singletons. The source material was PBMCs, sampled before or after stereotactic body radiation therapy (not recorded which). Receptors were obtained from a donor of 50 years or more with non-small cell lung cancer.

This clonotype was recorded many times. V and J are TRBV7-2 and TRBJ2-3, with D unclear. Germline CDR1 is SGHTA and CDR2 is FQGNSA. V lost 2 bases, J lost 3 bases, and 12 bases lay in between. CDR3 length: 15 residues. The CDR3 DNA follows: TGTGCCAGCAGCTTATCTGGATCAAGGACAGATACGCAGTATTTT. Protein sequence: CASSLSGSRTDTQYF.

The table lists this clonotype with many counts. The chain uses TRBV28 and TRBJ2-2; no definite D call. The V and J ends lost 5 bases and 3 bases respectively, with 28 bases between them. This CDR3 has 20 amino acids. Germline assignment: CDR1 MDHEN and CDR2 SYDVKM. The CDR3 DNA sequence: TGTGCCAGCAGTGCGTTTGGCGTCAGAAAGGATCGTGGTGACACCGGGGAGCTGTTTTTT. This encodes CASSAFGVRKDRGDTGELFF.

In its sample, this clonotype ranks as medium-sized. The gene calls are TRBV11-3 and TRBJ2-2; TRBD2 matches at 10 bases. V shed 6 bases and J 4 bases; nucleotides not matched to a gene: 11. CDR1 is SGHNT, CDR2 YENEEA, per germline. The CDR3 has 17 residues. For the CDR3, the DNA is TGTGCCAGCAGATCGTACTTTACTAGCGGGACCACCGGGGAGCTGTTTTTT. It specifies CASRSYFTSGTTGELFF. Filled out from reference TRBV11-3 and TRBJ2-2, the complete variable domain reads EAGVVQSPRYKIIEKKQPVAFWCNPISGHNTLYWYLQNLGQGPELLIRYENEEAVDDSQLPKDRFSAERLKGVDSTLKIQPAELGDSAVYLCASRSYFTSGTTGELFFGEGSRLTVL.

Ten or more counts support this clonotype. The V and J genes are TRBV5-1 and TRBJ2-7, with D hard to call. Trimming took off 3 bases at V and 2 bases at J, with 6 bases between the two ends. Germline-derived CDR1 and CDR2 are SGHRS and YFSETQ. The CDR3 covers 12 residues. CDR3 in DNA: TGCGCCAGCAGCTCCCAGGCCTACGAGCAGTACTTC. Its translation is CASSSQAYEQYF.

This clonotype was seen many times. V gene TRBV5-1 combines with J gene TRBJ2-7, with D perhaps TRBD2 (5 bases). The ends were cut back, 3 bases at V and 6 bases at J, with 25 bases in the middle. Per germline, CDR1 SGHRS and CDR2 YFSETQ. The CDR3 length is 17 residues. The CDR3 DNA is TGCGCCAGCAGCTCCCTCACTGGCGGTGGAGGTTTGTTCGAGCAGTACTTC. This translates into CASSSLTGGGGLFEQYF.

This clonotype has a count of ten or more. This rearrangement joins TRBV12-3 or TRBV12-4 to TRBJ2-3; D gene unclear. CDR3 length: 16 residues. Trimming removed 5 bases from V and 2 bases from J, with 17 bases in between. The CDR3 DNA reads TGTGCCAGCAGTCTGGCCGGACGGATGGACACAGATACGCAGTATTTT. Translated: CASSLAGRMDTDTQYF.

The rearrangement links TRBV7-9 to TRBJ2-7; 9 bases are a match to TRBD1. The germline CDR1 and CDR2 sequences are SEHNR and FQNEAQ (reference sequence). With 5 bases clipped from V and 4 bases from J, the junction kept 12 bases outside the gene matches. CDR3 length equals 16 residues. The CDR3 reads CASSITARDRVYEQYF. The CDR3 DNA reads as TGTGCCAGCAGCATCACAGCGCGGGACAGGGTGTACGAGCAGTACTTC.

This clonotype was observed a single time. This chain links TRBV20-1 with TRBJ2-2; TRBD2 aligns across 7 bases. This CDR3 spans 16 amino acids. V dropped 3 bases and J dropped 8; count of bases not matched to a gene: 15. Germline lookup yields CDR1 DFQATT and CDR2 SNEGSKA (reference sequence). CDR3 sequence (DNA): TGCAGTGCTAGCCCCCGTGGACTAGTTTTCCAGGGGGAGCTGTTTTTT. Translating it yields CSASPRGLVFQGELFF.

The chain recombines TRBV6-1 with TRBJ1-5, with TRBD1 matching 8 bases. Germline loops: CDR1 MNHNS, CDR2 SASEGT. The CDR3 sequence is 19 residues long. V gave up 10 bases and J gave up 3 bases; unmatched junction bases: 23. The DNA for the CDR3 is TGTGCCAACAGCCCCGTCCGGACAGGGAGGCGGGATGTCAATCAGCCCCAGCATTTT. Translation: CANSPVRTGRRDVNQPQHF.

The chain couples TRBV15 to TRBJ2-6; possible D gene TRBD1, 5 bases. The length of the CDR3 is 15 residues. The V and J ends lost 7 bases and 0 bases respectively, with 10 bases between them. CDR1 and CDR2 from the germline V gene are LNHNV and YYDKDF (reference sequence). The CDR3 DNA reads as TGTGCCACCATCGGCAGGGACTCTGGGGCCAACGTCCTGACTTTC. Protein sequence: CATIGRDSGANVLTF.

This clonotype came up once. Here the CDR3 reads CASSVVLYGRGPYEQYF. CDR3 DNA: TGCGCCAGCAGCGTGGTGTTATATGGAAGGGGCCCCTACGAGCAGTACTTC. The rearrangement joins TRBV5-1 to TRBJ2-7, with a tentative D call TRBD1 (5 bases). The germline CDR1 and CDR2 sequences are SGHRS and YFSETQ. Trimming left V 4 bases short and J 2 bases short, with 22 bases between. This CDR3 comprises 17 residues.

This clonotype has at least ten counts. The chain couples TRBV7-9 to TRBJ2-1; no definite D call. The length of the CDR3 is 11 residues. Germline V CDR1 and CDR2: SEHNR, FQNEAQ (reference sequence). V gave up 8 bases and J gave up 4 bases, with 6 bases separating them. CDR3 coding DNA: TGTGCCAGCGGGCGATACAATGAGCAGTTCTTC. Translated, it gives CASGRYNEQFF.

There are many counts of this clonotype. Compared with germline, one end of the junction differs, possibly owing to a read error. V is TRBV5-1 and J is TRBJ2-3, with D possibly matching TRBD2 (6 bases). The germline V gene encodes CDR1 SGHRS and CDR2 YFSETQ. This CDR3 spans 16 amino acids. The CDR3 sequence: CASSLMGGTSTDTQYF. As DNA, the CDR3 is TGTGCCAGCAGCCTGATGGGGGGTACTAGCACAGATACGCAGTATTTT.

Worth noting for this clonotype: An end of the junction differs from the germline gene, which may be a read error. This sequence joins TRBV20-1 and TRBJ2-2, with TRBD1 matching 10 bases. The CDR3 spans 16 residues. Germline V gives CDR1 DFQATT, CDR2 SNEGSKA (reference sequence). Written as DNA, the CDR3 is TGCAGTGCTAGAGACCCCCGACAGGGGGCAATCGTGGAGCTTTTTTTT. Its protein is CSARDPRQGAIVELFF.

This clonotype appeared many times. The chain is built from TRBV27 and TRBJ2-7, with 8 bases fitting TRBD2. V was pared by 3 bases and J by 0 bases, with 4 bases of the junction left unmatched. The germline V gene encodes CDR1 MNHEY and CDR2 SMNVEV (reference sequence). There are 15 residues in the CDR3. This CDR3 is CASSFAGTSSYEQYF. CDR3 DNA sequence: TGTGCCAGCAGTTTCGCCGGGACTAGCTCCTACGAGCAGTACTTC.